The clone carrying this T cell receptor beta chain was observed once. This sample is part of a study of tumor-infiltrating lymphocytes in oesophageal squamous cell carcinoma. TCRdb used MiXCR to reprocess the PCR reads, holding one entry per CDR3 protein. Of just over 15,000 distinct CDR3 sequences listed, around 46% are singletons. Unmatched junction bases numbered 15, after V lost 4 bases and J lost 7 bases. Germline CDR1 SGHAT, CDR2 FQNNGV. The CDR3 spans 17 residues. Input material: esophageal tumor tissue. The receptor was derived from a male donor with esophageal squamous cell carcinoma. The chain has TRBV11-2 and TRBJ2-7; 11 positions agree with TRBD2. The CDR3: CASSSLEGLAVYNEQYF. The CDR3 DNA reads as TGTGCCAGCAGCTCCTTGGAGGGACTAGCGGTCTACAATGAGCAGTACTTC.